This T cell receptor (beta chain) was profiled in a study of metastatic and nonmetastatic thyroid tumors. Study-wide context: Repertoire comparisons spanned blood and tumor or nodule tissue from malignant and benign thyroid patients. General study points: A significant increase in TCR beta diversity was reportedly seen in malignant thyroid tumors relative to benign nodules, in blood and tumor.

Germline CDR1 LGHNA, CDR2 YSLEER. V was pared by 1 base and J by 5 bases, with 4 bases of the junction left unmatched. This CDR3 contains 15 residues. This clone is a singleton in its sample. Its matching antigen is unknown. The authors' processing: A distant-metastasis classifier for papillary thyroid cancer was built using CDR3 differences across clinicopathological groups. TCRdb recomputed clones from the PCR reads via MiXCR. The V and J calls and clone size come from TCRdb's table, not from the authors' own analysis. The sample gives tens of thousands of clones, 21% of which show up once; 10% to 15% is in the top ten. Thyroid surgery was preceded by no treatment in any patient.

The source is a male donor with papillary thyroid cancer or a benign thyroid nodule (not recorded which). Some clones in this sample may be carry-over from other donors' samples. The genes are TRBV4-3 and TRBJ2-2; 7 nucleotides match TRBD1. Sequenced sample: blood. The CDR3 reads CASSQAGGRTGELFF. The DNA for the CDR3 is TGCGCCAGCAGCCAAGCAGGGGGTAGAACCGGGGAGCTGTTTTTT.